The T cell receptor beta chain under discussion was sequenced for a study of memory CD8 T cells in hepatitis C reinfection. Study-wide background: Two donors cleared primary HCV but became chronic after reinfection. Peak reinfection sampling occurred 3 to 8 weeks after detected reinfection.

The method was immunoSEQ multiplex PCR; TCRdb's version includes in-frame clones alone and lacks a portion of them. The table has around 47,000 clones, 70% to 90% seen once. Regarding time point: peak reinfection, 3 to 8 weeks after reinfection detection. Sorted cells were sequenced directly ex vivo without any in vitro expansion. A couple of donors provided sorted CD3+ CD8+ CD45RO- naive CD8 T cells at all three reinfection time points. General study points: With four to six donors, public clonotype conclusions could not be definitive.

Germline V gives CDR1 LGHNA, CDR2 YSLEER. Trimming cost V 0 bases and J 5 bases, with 10 bases left between them. This CDR3 is 14 amino acids long. Notes on this clone: The antigen remains unidentified.

The chain has TRBV4-3 and TRBJ2-5; TRBD2 might be the D (6 bases). The TCR was taken from a man between 18 and 35 years old with hepatitis C virus infection. Sequenced: naive CD8+ T cells sorted from blood. CDR3 region: CASSQEGGVETQYF. The DNA of the CDR3 is TGCGCCAGCAGCCAAGAGGGGGGTGTTGAGACCCAGTACTTC.